This T cell receptor (beta chain) was sequenced during a study of blood T cell repertoires in COVID-19. About the study: Acute and convalescent COVID-19 specimens originated in the United States, Italy and Spain.

CDR1 MNHEY and CDR2 SMNVEV come from the germline V gene (reference sequence). This CDR3 is built from 13 residues. The trim removed 5 bases at V and 8 bases at J, leaving 4 bases unmatched. Cohort placement rested on clinical history that participants reported themselves. Sequencing used immunoSEQ multiplex PCR; TCRdb keeps in-frame clones, though not all of them. The sample holds approximately 310,000 clones, 80% to 90% seen once. In this sample, this clone turned up a few times. Input material: PBMCs or T cells enriched from blood (not recorded which). This chain uses TRBV27 with TRBJ1-1; 11 nucleotides match TRBD1. The clonotype originates from a man aged 30 to 39 who had recovered from COVID-19. In DNA, the CDR3 is TGTGCCAGCAGTCTATGGACAGGGGGCGAAGCTTTCTTT. Translating it yields CASSLWTGGEAFF.